The T cell receptor beta chain under discussion was sequenced for a study of T-cell reconstitution after alpha-beta-depleted transplantation in children. Preparing the TCRbeta library involved the use of unique molecular identifiers. TCRdb independently ran MiXCR on the PCR reads; one entry per CDR3 protein. Among 250,000 to 350,000 distinct CDR3 sequences, approximately 9.8% were seen once, and the ten largest hold 9.5% to 13%. Germline values: CDR1 LGHDT, CDR2 YNNKEL (reference sequence). The length of the CDR3 is 14 residues. As regards this clonotype: A much bigger clone sits one base away, suggesting this may be a read error.

The genes are TRBV3-1 and TRBJ2-7; D ambiguous. This specimen was PBMCs from the stem cell graft donor, taken from the stem cell graft. This TCR came from a human donor who donated a stem cell graft to a child with SCID. CDR3 loop: CASSQQSPTYEQNF. The CDR3 bases are TGTGCCAGCAGCCAACAGAGTCCCACCTACGAGCAGAACTTC.